A selection of T cell receptor beta chains follows, all from one sample in a study of CD8 T cells in ankylosing spondylitis. Each CDR3 protein is one row after TCRdb ran MiXCR on the 5' RACE reads. This table has hundreds of thousands of distinct CDR3 sequences, about 13% appearing once. Material for sequencing was blood, either unsorted or a sorted T cell fraction (not recorded which). These receptors all stem from a male donor with ankylosing spondylitis. Both conserved end residues are part of each CDR3. A D gene is named only where the DNA matches it firmly. Where a row states a size, it is once, few, many or the class of an expanded clone; other rows omit it.

>TRBV12-3/TRBV12-4|many|NA|TRBJ2-5
CASSFQGKGQETQYF
TGTGCCAGCAGTTTTCAGGGGAAGGGCCAAGAGACCCAGTACTTC
>TRBV25-1|few|NA|TRBJ2-3
CASRPVDTQYF
TGTGCCAGCAGGCCGGTCGATACGCAGTATTTT
>TRBV2|many|NA|TRBJ2-7
CASSAPSGTPTTYEQYF
TGTGCCAGCAGTGCCCCCTCCGGGACACCCACAACTTACGAGCAGTACTTC
>TRBV29-1|NA|NA|TRBJ2-3
CSVAGTYTDTQYF
TGCAGCGTTGCTGGTACCTACACAGATACGCAGTATTTT
>TRBV5-1|NA|TRBD2|TRBJ2-1
CASSSPTSGSSYNEQFF
TGCGCCAGCAGTTCGCCGACTAGCGGGAGCTCCTACAATGAGCAGTTCTTC
>TRBV5-1|few|NA|TRBJ2-7
CASSPVLGADEQYF
TGCGCCAGCAGCCCTGTTCTTGGGGCCGACGAGCAGTACTTC
>TRBV2|NA|NA|TRBJ1-1
CASFHHPEAFF
TGTGCCAGCTTCCACCACCCTGAAGCTTTCTTT
>TRBV29-1|few|TRBD1|TRBJ1-4
CSIGTAATNEKLFF
TGCAGCATCGGGACAGCCGCAACTAATGAAAAACTGTTTTTT
>TRBV6-2/TRBV6-3|many|TRBD2|TRBJ2-1
CASRPYGLVANEQFF
TGTGCCAGCAGGCCCTACGGACTAGTCGCCAATGAGCAGTTCTTC
>TRBV20-1|once|TRBD1|TRBJ2-7
CRARDGTGGDYEQYF
TGCAGGGCTAGGGACGGGACAGGGGGCGACTACGAGCAGTACTTC
>TRBV7-9|NA|NA|TRBJ1-2
CASSLGAPGAGYGYTF
TGTGCCAGCAGCTTAGGGGCGCCCGGGGCGGGCTATGGCTACACCTTC
>TRBV12-3/TRBV12-4|many|TRBD2|TRBJ2-5
CASSPYLSGRETQYF
TGTGCCAGCAGTCCATATCTTAGCGGGAGGGAGACCCAGTACTTC
>TRBV7-8|few|TRBD1|TRBJ2-4
CASSSELGTGRVIQYF
TGTGCCAGCAGCTCAGAGCTCGGGACAGGGAGGGTCATTCAGTACTTC
>TRBV5-1|few|TRBD2|TRBJ2-7
CASSFGGDHYEQYF
TGCGCCAGCAGCTTCGGGGGGGACCACTACGAGCAGTACTTC
>TRBV5-1|many|NA|TRBJ1-6
CASSDSYSPLHF
TGCGCCAGCAGCGATTCATACTCACCCCTCCACTTT
>TRBV20-1|NA|NA|TRBJ2-1
CSASGRLVRGFDEQFF
TGCAGTGCTAGTGGCAGGTTGGTCAGGGGTTTCGATGAGCAGTTCTTC
>TRBV20-1|NA|NA|TRBJ2-5
CSASRGTETQYF
TGCAGTGCTAGCCGGGGGACGGAGACCCAGTACTTC
>TRBV5-6|NA|TRBD1|TRBJ1-1
CASRDTGTGNTEAFF
TGTGCCAGCAGGGATACCGGGACAGGGAACACTGAAGCTTTCTTT
>TRBV10-1|NA|TRBD1|TRBJ1-5
CASSAGTGGLAQPQHF
TGCGCCAGCAGTGCGGGGACAGGAGGGCTGGCTCAGCCCCAGCATTTT
>TRBV12-3/TRBV12-4|NA|NA|TRBJ2-1
CASSSRLRLHEQFF
TGTGCCAGCAGTTCACGACTACGCTTGCATGAGCAGTTCTTC
>TRBV10-3|few|NA|TRBJ2-5
CAISGTATEEETQYF
TGTGCCATCAGTGGCACAGCCACGGAGGAAGAGACCCAGTACTTC
>TRBV12-3/TRBV12-4|many|TRBD2|TRBJ2-3
CASSPSGRVGTDTQYF
TGTGCCAGCAGTCCCAGCGGGAGGGTCGGCACAGATACGCAGTATTTT
>TRBV20-1|few|NA|TRBJ1-2
CSARDPRRASEGYTF
TGCAGTGCTAGAGACCCCCGCCGGGCGTCGGAAGGCTACACCTTC
>TRBV2|NA|NA|TRBJ1-1
CASSGDSFSYTEAFF
TGTGCCAGCAGTGGGGACTCGTTTTCCTATACTGAAGCTTTCTTT
>TRBV12-3/TRBV12-4|few|NA|TRBJ2-2
CASSLARPINTGELFF
TGTGCCAGCAGTTTAGCGCGGCCAATAAACACCGGGGAGCTGTTTTTT
>TRBV15|many|NA|TRBJ1-1
CATSRDLIGGTEAFF
TGTGCCACCAGCAGAGATCTTATAGGGGGCACTGAAGCTTTCTTT
>TRBV5-1|many|NA|TRBJ2-5
CASSLALGEQETQYF
TGCGCCAGCAGCTTGGCCCTTGGGGAACAAGAGACCCAGTACTTC
>TRBV5-1|many|TRBD2|TRBJ2-7
CASSLGTRPIGEQYF
TGCGCCAGCAGCTTGGGGACTAGGCCCATTGGCGAGCAGTACTTC
>TRBV20-1|few|NA|TRBJ2-2
CSARDPRVGTNTGELFF
TGCAGTGCTAGAGATCCCAGGGTGGGGACTAACACCGGGGAGCTGTTTTTT
>TRBV5-1|NA|TRBD2|TRBJ2-7
CASSWSSGISYEQYF
TGCGCCAGCAGCTGGTCTAGCGGAATCTCCTACGAGCAGTACTTC
>TRBV12-3/TRBV12-4|NA|NA|TRBJ2-1
CASSLLSGSTYNEQFF
TGTGCCAGCAGTCTCCTATCGGGTAGTACCTACAATGAGCAGTTCTTC
>TRBV11-2|NA|NA|TRBJ2-7
CASSRNNYEQYF
TGTGCCAGCAGCCGAAATAACTACGAGCAGTACTTC
>TRBV20-1|NA|TRBD1|TRBJ1-6
CSAEGTGGNSPLHF
TGCAGTGCGGAAGGGACAGGGGGTAATTCACCCCTCCACTTT
>TRBV3-1|NA|TRBD2|TRBJ2-1
CASSRGTSGRGPYNEQFF
TGTGCCAGCAGCCGGGGGACTAGCGGGAGGGGGCCTTACAATGAGCAGTTCTTC
>TRBV20-1|many|NA|TRBJ2-5
CSAREDSQETQYF
TGCAGTGCTAGAGAGGACAGTCAAGAGACCCAGTACTTC
>TRBV7-6|few|NA|TRBJ2-1
CASSFWPRGQADNEQFF
TGTGCCAGCAGCTTTTGGCCCCGTGGGCAGGCCGACAATGAGCAGTTCTTC
>TRBV14|NA|TRBD2|TRBJ2-1
CASSQGGLAGVNEQFF
TGTGCCAGCAGCCAAGGGGGGCTAGCGGGAGTCAATGAGCAGTTCTTC
>TRBV20-1|NA|NA|TRBJ2-1
CSARRGSFYAEQFF
TGCAGTGCTAGGAGAGGGAGCTTTTACGCTGAGCAGTTCTTC
>TRBV5-6|few|NA|TRBJ1-2
CASSLWGADYGYTF
TGTGCCAGCAGCTTGTGGGGGGCGGATTATGGCTACACCTTC
>TRBV5-6|few|NA|TRBJ2-1
CASSTQGYNEQFF
TGTGCCAGCAGCACGCAGGGCTACAATGAGCAGTTCTTC
>TRBV15|many|TRBD1|TRBJ2-1
CATSRGQGSSYNEQFF
TGTGCCACCAGCAGAGGACAGGGGAGCTCCTACAATGAGCAGTTCTTC
>TRBV27|few|NA|TRBJ2-1
CASSGRQTYSYNEQFF
TGTGCCAGCAGTGGTCGACAGACGTACTCCTACAATGAGCAGTTCTTC
>TRBV5-6|many|TRBD1|TRBJ1-2
CASSLGQGGYGYTF
TGCGCCAGCAGCTTGGGACAGGGGGGCTATGGCTACACCTTC
>TRBV3-1|NA|NA|TRBJ2-5
CASSHTLADETQYF
TGTGCCAGCAGCCACACGTTAGCGGACGAGACCCAGTACTTC
>TRBV4-2|NA|NA|TRBJ2-2
CASSPLLDQGTGELFF
TGTGCCAGCAGCCCGCTACTAGATCAAGGCACCGGGGAGCTGTTTTTT
>TRBV5-1|many|TRBD2|TRBJ2-5
CASSLPTSGEETQYF
TGCGCCAGCAGCTTGCCGACTAGCGGAGAAGAGACCCAGTACTTC
>TRBV24-1|NA|NA|TRBJ2-5
CATRGPMETQYF
TGTGCCACCCGGGGCCCCATGGAGACCCAGTACTTC